The clone carrying this TCR beta chain has just a few counts. These data come from a study of blood T cell repertoires in COVID-19. The J segment lost 1 base and the V segment lost 2 bases, leaving 10 bases of the junction unmatched. Germline V gene lookup returns CDR1 SGHTA and CDR2 FQGNSA. CDR3 length: 18 residues. Clones were sequenced by immunoSEQ multiplex PCR, and TCRdb holds only the in-frame ones, with some missing. The table lists 150,000 to 200,000 clones, over 75% of them singletons. The V call is TRBV7-2, the J call TRBJ1-5; 8 bases match TRBD1. The sample was PBMCs or T cells enriched from blood (not recorded which). The clonotype originates from a woman between 18 and 29 years old who had recovered from COVID-19. The CDR3 sequence: CASSLQPDRGGSNQPQHF. The CDR3 bases are TGTGCCAGCAGCTTACAACCCGACAGGGGAGGAAGCAATCAGCCCCAGCATTTT.